The source of this T cell receptor beta chain is a study of shared clonotypes between healthy human individuals. For the study at large: With ages of 18 to 49, the donors were a couple of women and a few men.

Assay used: immunoSEQ multiplex PCR; TCRdb lists only in-frame clones, some missing. This sample has over 2,000,000 clones, with just under 95% found just once. In the naive CD8 group, cells lacked CD45RO and were positively selected for CCR7, so terminally differentiated effector memory CD45RA+ cells were left out. This clone was recorded once. The V gene's germline CDR1 is KGHSH and CDR2 LQKENI. Deletions cut 2 bases from V and 8 bases from J, with 21 bases between. The CDR3 spans 16 residues. Sequencing used naive CD8+ T cells from PBMCs. The sequence derives from a man between 18 and 29 years old in good health. Some clones in this sample may be carry-over from other donors' samples. The chain carries TRBV18 and TRBJ1-2; possible D gene TRBD1, 5 bases. In DNA form, the CDR3 reads TGTGCCAGCTCACCAGGTAGCGGGGGTTCAGTGCAGGGCTACACCTTC. Translating it yields CASSPGSGGSVQGYTF.